These 10 T cell receptor beta chains originate from one sample sequenced in a study of T cell repertoires in cytomegalovirus infection. TCRdb reprocessed the reads via MiXCR and lists one record per CDR3 protein. The data show 150,000 or so distinct CDR3 sequences, around 30% seen once. Their target antigens are unknown. This specimen consisted of CD8+ T cells from cultured PBMCs, obtained from culture after CMV antigen stimulation. These receptors all come from a human donor in good health (CMV status not recorded). Some clones in this sample may be carry-over from other donors' samples.

At least ten counts were recorded for this clonotype. CDR3 sequence (DNA): TGTGCCAGCAGCTTATTACTCCTTGGGGACTATGGCTACACCTTC. The encoded protein is CASSLLLLGDYGYTF. This chain links TRBV7-8 with TRBJ1-2; D not certain. V dropped 2 bases and J dropped 3 bases, with 13 bases sitting between them. Germline V gene lookup returns CDR1 SGHVS and CDR2 FQNEAQ. CDR3 size: 15 residues.

The chain joins TRBV6-6 to TRBJ2-2, with TRBD2 as a possible D gene (6 bases). Germline CDR1 and CDR2: MNHNY and SVGAGI (reference sequence). Trimming removed 4 bases at V and 2 bases at J, with 14 bases between. This CDR3 contains 16 residues. As DNA, the CDR3 is TGTGCCAGCAGTTCTGGCGGGCGGGGCAACACCGGGGAGCTGTTTTTT. This codes for CASSSGGRGNTGELFF.

This clonotype was seen many times. The gene calls are TRBV28 and TRBJ2-5; 7 positions match TRBD1. The trim removed 5 bases at V and 1 base at J, leaving 1 base unmatched. Germline V gene sequence: CDR1 MDHEN, CDR2 SYDVKM. The CDR3 covers 13 residues. CDR3 sequence reads: CASSRTGQETQYF. In DNA, the CDR3 is TGTGCCAGCAGTCGGACAGGCCAAGAGACCCAGTACTTC.

V and J are TRBV20-1 and TRBJ1-5, with a weak D call TRBD1 (5 bases). The V gene lost 0 bases and the J gene lost 0 bases, with 12 bases spanning the gap. This CDR3 comprises 16 residues. Germline values: CDR1 DFQATT, CDR2 SNEGSKA (reference sequence). For the CDR3, the DNA is TGCAGTGCTAGAGATCGTCGAGACAGTAGCAATCAGCCCCAGCATTTT. The encoded protein is CSARDRRDSSNQPQHF.

The rearrangement links TRBV12-3 or TRBV12-4 to TRBJ1-2; TRBD1 matches 8 bases. CDR3 length equals 13 residues. V lost 4 bases to trimming and J lost 6 bases; unmatched junction nucleotides: 4. CDR3: CASSWTTGDGYTF. CDR3 DNA sequence: TGTGCCAGCAGTTGGACGACAGGGGATGGCTACACCTTC.

Many counts were recorded for this clonotype. J is TRBJ2-5 and V is TRBV7-9; the match to TRBD2 covers 9 bases. Germline lookup yields CDR1 SEHNR and CDR2 FQNEAQ (reference sequence). The ends lost 1 base at V and 2 bases at J; junction bases unmatched: 8. This CDR3 comprises 17 residues. The CDR3 DNA follows: TGTGCCAGCAGCTTAGTGGCTAGCGGGGAAGTACAAGAGACCCAGTACTTC. Its translation: CASSLVASGEVQETQYF.

The CDR3 spells CASSSTGSAEKLFF. The CDR3 nucleotides read TGTGCCAGCAGCAGTACAGGGTCTGCTGAAAAACTGTTTTTT. This chain uses TRBV7-9 with TRBJ1-4; possibly TRBD1 for D (6 bases). Germline CDR1 SEHNR, CDR2 FQNEAQ (reference sequence). The CDR3 runs to 14 residues. V was cut by 5 bases and J by 7 bases, with 14 bases left in between.

V and J are TRBV24-1 and TRBJ2-1; no clear D. This CDR3 contains 16 residues. CDR1 and CDR2 from the germline V gene are KGHDR and SFDVKD. Trimming pared 5 bases from V and 0 bases from J, leaving 13 bases between. The chain's CDR3 is CATSAVGPASYNEQFF. CDR3 DNA sequence: TGTGCCACCAGTGCCGTGGGCCCAGCCTCCTACAATGAGCAGTTCTTC.

This clonotype was picked up a small number of times. The chain recombines TRBV7-2 with TRBJ2-2; 15 bases are shared with TRBD2. The germline gives CDR1 SGHTA, CDR2 FQGNSA. The CDR3 has 19 residues. V shed 3 bases, J shed 6 bases, and the junction held 11 bases outside the gene matches. This CDR3 is CASSLGLAGGLGGSGELFF. The CDR3 DNA reads TGTGCCAGCAGCTTGGGACTAGCGGGGGGCCTGGGCGGGTCCGGGGAGCTGTTTTTT.

This clonotype was seen a handful of times. The rearrangement uses TRBV7-2 and TRBJ2-7; the D call may be TRBD1 or TRBD2 (5 bases each). The germline V gene encodes CDR1 SGHTA and CDR2 FQGNSA. This CDR3 region has 15 residues. V dropped 5 bases and J dropped 3 bases, with 17 bases sitting between them. CDR3 coding DNA: TGTGCCAGCAGCCCACCTCTGGGACGGTTCTACGAGCAGTACTTC. Its protein is CASSPPLGRFYEQYF.